This is a list of T cell receptor beta chains from one sample in a study of blood T cell repertoires in COVID-19. This table comes from immunoSEQ multiplex PCR, and its TCRdb copy is limited to in-frame clones, with some not included. Found here are about 140,000 clones, 84% of them singletons; the top ten hold 1.5% to 2%. Sequenced: PBMCs or T cells enriched from blood (not recorded which). The receptors originated from a woman aged 18-30 years who had been exposed to COVID-19. Each CDR3 is given with its conserved first and last residue. The D gene is left open where the match is weak. Clone size is not always given. Where it is, it says once, few, many or a class for expanded clones.

>TRBV10-3|TRBJ1-2|TRBD1|.
TGTGCCATCAGGTGGAACGAGGGACAGGGGGATGATGGCTACACCTTC
CAIRWNEGQGDDGYTF
>TRBV2|TRBJ1-3|TRBD1|.
TGTGCCAGCAGCGTGGACAGGGGAACTGGAAACACCATATATTTT
CASSVDRGTGNTIYF
>TRBV5-5|TRBJ2-7|TRBD1|.
TGTGCCAGCAGCATAAGGACAGGGTCCTACGAGCAGTACTTC
CASSIRTGSYEQYF
>TRBV6-1|TRBJ1-2|.|once
TGTGCCAGCAGTGAAGAGTGGTGGCAGGTCTATGGCTACACCTTC
CASSEEWWQVYGYTF
>TRBV7-9|TRBJ1-4|TRBD1|.
TGTGCCAGCAGCACCCGACAGGGTCAGGATGAAAAACTGTTTTTT
CASSTRQGQDEKLFF
>TRBV6-6|TRBJ1-5|TRBD1|.
TGTGCCAGCAGTCTCACGGGAGGGGGCTTGCAGCCCCAGCATTTT
CASSLTGGGLQPQHF
>TRBV19|TRBJ1-2|.|.
TGTGCCAGTAGTACCCCGACAGATGGCCATGGCTACACCTTC
CASSTPTDGHGYTF
>TRBV6-5|TRBJ1-2|.|.
TGTGCCAGCACCTCCAGGGATGTGAACTATGGCTACACCTTC
CASTSRDVNYGYTF
>TRBV4-3|TRBJ2-7|.|.
TGCGCCAGCAGCCAAGATAGTTCCCTCTCCTACGAGCAGTACTTC
CASSQDSSLSYEQYF
>TRBV14|TRBJ1-1|.|.
TGTGCCAGCAGCCCCTCTCCGTCTTGGCAGTCCATGAACACTGAAGCTTTCTTT
CASSPSPSWQSMNTEAFF